Here is one T cell receptor beta chain with its context. This record belongs to a study of blood T cell repertoires in COVID-19. Study overall: Both acute and convalescent COVID-19 samples were obtained from the United States, Italy and Spain.

Profiling relied on immunoSEQ multiplex PCR, and the TCRdb table lists in-frame clones only, not all of them. The table includes around 93,000 clones, roughly three quarters detected once. The sample consisted of peripheral blood. This receptor was taken from a woman older than 75 with acute or convalescent COVID-19.

In DNA, the CDR3 is TGTGCCAGCAGCGTCACAGGGGGACCCGAGCAGTTCTTC. Protein: CASSVTGGPEQFF. V and J are TRBV12-3 or TRBV12-4 and TRBJ2-1; 8 positions match TRBD1. V shed 6 bases, J shed 10 bases, and the junction held 8 bases outside the gene matches. The CDR3 consists of 13 residues.